A selection of T cell receptor beta chains follows, all from one sample in a study of monozygotic twins with inflammatory bowel disease. For each CDR3 protein, TCRdb gives one entry from its re-call of the 5' RACE reads, without DNA. This repertoire includes some 200,000 distinct CDR3 sequences. Sequenced sample: blood. Receptor source: a human donor with ulcerative colitis or Crohn's disease, or a healthy co-twin of an affected twin (not recorded which). CDR3s include the opening cysteine and the closing phenylalanine or tryptophan. Fields, in order: J gene, V gene, CDR3 protein.

j_call: TRBJ1-4; v_call: TRBV12-3/TRBV12-4; cdr3_aa: CASSRAPSGQGRGEKLFF
j_call: TRBJ2-1; v_call: TRBV9; cdr3_aa: CASSVEVGGPDNEQFF
j_call: TRBJ1-2; v_call: TRBV4-1; cdr3_aa: CASSQDSTVPYGYTF
j_call: TRBJ2-7; v_call: TRBV19; cdr3_aa: CASRQGGEVNNEQYF
j_call: TRBJ1-5; v_call: TRBV10-3; cdr3_aa: CAISEQGQGTQPQHF
j_call: TRBJ1-5; v_call: TRBV29-1; cdr3_aa: CSVAGGLNQPQHF
j_call: TRBJ2-1; v_call: TRBV27; cdr3_aa: CASSYTGSGYNEQFF
j_call: TRBJ2-3; v_call: TRBV19; cdr3_aa: CASSIGTSADTQYF
j_call: TRBJ2-2; v_call: TRBV6-5; cdr3_aa: CASSQGVTGELFF
j_call: TRBJ2-5; v_call: TRBV4-1; cdr3_aa: CASSQERGGYQETQYF
j_call: TRBJ2-3; v_call: TRBV5-5; cdr3_aa: CASSGGGVDRSTDTQYF
j_call: TRBJ1-5; v_call: TRBV19; cdr3_aa: CASTDLGVVSNQPQHF
j_call: TRBJ2-2; v_call: TRBV18; cdr3_aa: CASSPPSTGSTGELFF
j_call: TRBJ2-2; v_call: TRBV5-1; cdr3_aa: CASSENRVSNTGELFF
j_call: TRBJ1-1; v_call: TRBV12-3/TRBV12-4; cdr3_aa: CASSFLGERAFF
j_call: TRBJ2-5; v_call: TRBV2; cdr3_aa: CASSDWGETQYF
j_call: TRBJ2-1; v_call: TRBV9; cdr3_aa: CASSVAVYNEQFF
j_call: TRBJ2-2; v_call: TRBV7-2; cdr3_aa: CASSLGGGANTGELFF
j_call: TRBJ2-5; v_call: TRBV11-2; cdr3_aa: CASSQPGLAERKTQYF
j_call: TRBJ2-2; v_call: TRBV7-6; cdr3_aa: CASSFLEGSNGELFF
j_call: TRBJ1-5; v_call: TRBV3-1; cdr3_aa: CASSQASGGPQHF
j_call: TRBJ1-5; v_call: TRBV2; cdr3_aa: CASSGDSPNQPQHF
j_call: TRBJ2-3; v_call: TRBV7-2; cdr3_aa: CASRTYRDVTDTQYF
j_call: TRBJ1-4; v_call: TRBV20-1; cdr3_aa: CSASGQGNEKLFF
j_call: TRBJ1-2; v_call: TRBV29-1; cdr3_aa: CSVEAPILDGYTF
j_call: TRBJ2-5; v_call: TRBV5-4; cdr3_aa: CASSFYTSGGETQYF
j_call: TRBJ1-6; v_call: TRBV6-1; cdr3_aa: CASTGGGQTSSSYNSPLHF
j_call: TRBJ2-7; v_call: TRBV6-5; cdr3_aa: CASSLLTSSYEQYF
j_call: TRBJ1-5; v_call: TRBV12-3/TRBV12-4; cdr3_aa: CASSVTGAYQPQHF
j_call: TRBJ2-7; v_call: TRBV27; cdr3_aa: CASGFSSDYEQYF
j_call: TRBJ2-3; v_call: TRBV7-2; cdr3_aa: CASSLVGLAGSTDTQYF
j_call: TRBJ1-4; v_call: TRBV12-3/TRBV12-4; cdr3_aa: CASSSPGRDRAYEKLFF
j_call: TRBJ2-6; v_call: TRBV5-1; cdr3_aa: CASSLGQVAGANVLTF
j_call: TRBJ1-6; v_call: TRBV7-9; cdr3_aa: CASSSSQGKYNSPFHF
j_call: TRBJ2-2; v_call: TRBV2; cdr3_aa: CASRGPTVDTGELFF
j_call: TRBJ2-1; v_call: TRBV10-3; cdr3_aa: CAISELGEQFF
j_call: TRBJ2-5; v_call: TRBV5-6; cdr3_aa: CASSLVLVQETQYF
j_call: TRBJ1-1; v_call: TRBV12-3/TRBV12-4; cdr3_aa: CASSPPQNMNTEAFF
j_call: TRBJ2-2; v_call: TRBV4-1; cdr3_aa: CASSKDRNTGELFF
j_call: TRBJ2-4; v_call: TRBV11-2; cdr3_aa: CASSPGYSTIQYF
j_call: TRBJ2-1; v_call: TRBV7-2; cdr3_aa: CASSLAGRDNEQFF
j_call: TRBJ1-1; v_call: TRBV7-3; cdr3_aa: CASSAPEDTEAFF
j_call: TRBJ2-7; v_call: TRBV5-1; cdr3_aa: CASSLQGFEQYF
j_call: TRBJ1-4; v_call: TRBV25-1; cdr3_aa: CASSRNIGEKLFF
j_call: TRBJ1-1; v_call: TRBV6-5; cdr3_aa: CASSYGGDGNTEAFF
j_call: TRBJ1-5; v_call: TRBV6-5; cdr3_aa: CASGAYNQPQHF
j_call: TRBJ1-2; v_call: TRBV7-2; cdr3_aa: CASSLVRGYGYTF
j_call: TRBJ2-5; v_call: TRBV5-4; cdr3_aa: CASSSRGAGGGQETQYF
j_call: TRBJ1-5; v_call: TRBV12-3/TRBV12-4; cdr3_aa: CASSFNGQSHQPQHF
j_call: TRBJ2-1; v_call: TRBV27; cdr3_aa: CASSLWGESYNEQFF
j_call: TRBJ2-2; v_call: TRBV12-3/TRBV12-4; cdr3_aa: CASTRGRNTGELFF
j_call: TRBJ2-1; v_call: TRBV7-9; cdr3_aa: CASSPPPDEQFF
j_call: TRBJ1-6; v_call: TRBV4-1; cdr3_aa: CASSQRNLTNSPLHF
j_call: TRBJ1-2; v_call: TRBV14; cdr3_aa: CASSHRGLDYGYTF
j_call: TRBJ2-7; v_call: TRBV20-1; cdr3_aa: CSARSGLAPDEQYF